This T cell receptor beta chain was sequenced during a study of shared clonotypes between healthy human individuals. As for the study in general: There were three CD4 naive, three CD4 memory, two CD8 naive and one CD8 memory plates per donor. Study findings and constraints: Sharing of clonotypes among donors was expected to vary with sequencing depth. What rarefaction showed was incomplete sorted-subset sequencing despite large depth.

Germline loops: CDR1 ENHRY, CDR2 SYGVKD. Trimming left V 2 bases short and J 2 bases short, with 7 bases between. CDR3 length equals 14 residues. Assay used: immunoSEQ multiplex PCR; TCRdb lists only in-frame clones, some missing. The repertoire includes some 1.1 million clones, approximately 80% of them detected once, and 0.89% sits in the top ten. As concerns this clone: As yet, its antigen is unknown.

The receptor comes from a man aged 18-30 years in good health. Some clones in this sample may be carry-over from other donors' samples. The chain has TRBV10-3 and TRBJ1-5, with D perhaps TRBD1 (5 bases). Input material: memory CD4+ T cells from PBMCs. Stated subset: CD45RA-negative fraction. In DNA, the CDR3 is TGTGCCATCAGTGAGCAAGGGGGCAATCAGCCCCAGCATTTT. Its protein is CAISEQGGNQPQHF.